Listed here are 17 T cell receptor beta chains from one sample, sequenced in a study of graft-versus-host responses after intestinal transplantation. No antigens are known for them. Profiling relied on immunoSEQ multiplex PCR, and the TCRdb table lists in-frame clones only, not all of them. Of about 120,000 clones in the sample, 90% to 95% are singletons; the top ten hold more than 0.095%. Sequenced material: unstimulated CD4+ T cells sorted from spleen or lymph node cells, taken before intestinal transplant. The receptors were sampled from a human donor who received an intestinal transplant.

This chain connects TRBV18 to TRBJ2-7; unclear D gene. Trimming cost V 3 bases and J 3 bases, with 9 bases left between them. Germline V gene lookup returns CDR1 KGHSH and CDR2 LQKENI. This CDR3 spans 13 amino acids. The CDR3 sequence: CASSPTPLYEQYF. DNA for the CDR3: TGTGCCAGCTCACCTACCCCCCTCTACGAGCAGTACTTC. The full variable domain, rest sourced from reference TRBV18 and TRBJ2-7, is NAGVMQNPRHLVRRRGQEARLRCSPMKGHSHVYWYRQLPEEGLKFMVYLQKENIIDESGMPKERFSAEFPKEGPSILRIQQVVRGDSAAYFCASSPTPLYEQYFGPGTRLTVT.

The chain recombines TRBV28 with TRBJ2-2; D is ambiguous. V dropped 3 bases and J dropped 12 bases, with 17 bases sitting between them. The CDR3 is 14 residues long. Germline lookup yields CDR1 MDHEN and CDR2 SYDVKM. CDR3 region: CASSLTGPVGKLFF. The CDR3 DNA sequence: TGTGCCAGCAGTTTGACGGGCCCCGTAGGGAAGCTGTTTTTT.

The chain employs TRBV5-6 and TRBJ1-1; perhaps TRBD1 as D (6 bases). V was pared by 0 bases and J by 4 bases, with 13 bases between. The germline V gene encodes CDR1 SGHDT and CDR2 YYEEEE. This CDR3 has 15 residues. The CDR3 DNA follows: TGTGCCAGCAGCTTGGTCGCAGGGGAAGGCACTGAAGCTTTCTTT. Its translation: CASSLVAGEGTEAFF.

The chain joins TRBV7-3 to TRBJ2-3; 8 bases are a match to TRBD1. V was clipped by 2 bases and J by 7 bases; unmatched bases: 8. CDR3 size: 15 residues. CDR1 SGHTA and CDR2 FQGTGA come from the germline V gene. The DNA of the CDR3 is TGTGCCAGCAGCTTACAGGGGGCTTTGGCACATACGCAGTATTTT. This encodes CASSLQGALAHTQYF. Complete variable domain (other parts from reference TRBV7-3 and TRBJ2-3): GAGVSQTPSNKVTEKGKYVELRCDPISGHTALYWYRQSLGQGPEFLIYFQGTGAADDSGLPNDRFFAVRPEGSVSTLKIQRTERGDSAVYLCASSLQGALAHTQYFGPGTRLTVL.

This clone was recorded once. The CDR3 DNA reads as TGCGCCAGCAGCTTGGGGACAGGGTTGGGACCGAACACTGAAGCTTTCTTT. Translation gives CASSLGTGLGPNTEAFF. This chain uses TRBV5-1 with TRBJ1-1; 8 bases are shared with TRBD1. Germline loops: CDR1 SGHRS, CDR2 YFSETQ. This CDR3 comprises 17 residues. Trimming cost V 0 bases and J 1 base; bases outside gene matches: 8.

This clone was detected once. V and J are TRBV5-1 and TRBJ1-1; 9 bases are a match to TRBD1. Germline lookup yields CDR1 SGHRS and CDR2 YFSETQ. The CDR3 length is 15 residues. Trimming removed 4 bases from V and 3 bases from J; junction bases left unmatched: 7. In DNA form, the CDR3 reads TGCGCCAGCAGCCGGGGACAGGGAGATTACACTGAAGCTTTCTTT. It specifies CASSRGQGDYTEAFF. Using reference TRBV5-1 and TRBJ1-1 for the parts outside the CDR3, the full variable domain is KAGVTQTPRYLIKTRGQQVTLSCSPISGHRSVSWYQQTPGQGLQFLFEYFSETQRNKGNFPGRFSGRQFSNSRSEMNVSTLELGDSALYLCASSRGQGDYTEAFFGQGTRLTVV.

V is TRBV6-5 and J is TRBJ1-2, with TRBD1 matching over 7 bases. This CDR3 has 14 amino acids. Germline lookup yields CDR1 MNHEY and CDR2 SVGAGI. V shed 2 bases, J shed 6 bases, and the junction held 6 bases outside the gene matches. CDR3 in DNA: TGTGCCAGCAGTTACGGCGTAGGGGGCGATGGCTACACCTTC. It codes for CASSYGVGGDGYTF.

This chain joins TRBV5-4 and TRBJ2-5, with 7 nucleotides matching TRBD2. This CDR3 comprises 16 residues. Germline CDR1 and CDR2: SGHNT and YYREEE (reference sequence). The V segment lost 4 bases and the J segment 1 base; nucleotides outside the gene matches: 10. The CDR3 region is CASSREGASGQETQYF. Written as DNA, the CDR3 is TGTGCCAGCAGCCGAGAAGGAGCTAGCGGCCAAGAGACCCAGTACTTC.

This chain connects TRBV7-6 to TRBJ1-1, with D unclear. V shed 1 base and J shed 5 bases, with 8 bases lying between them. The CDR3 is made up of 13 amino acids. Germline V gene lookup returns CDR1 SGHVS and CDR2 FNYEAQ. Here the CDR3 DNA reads TGTGCCAGCAGCTTAGACATTAGGACTGAAGCTTTCTTT. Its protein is CASSLDIRTEAFF.

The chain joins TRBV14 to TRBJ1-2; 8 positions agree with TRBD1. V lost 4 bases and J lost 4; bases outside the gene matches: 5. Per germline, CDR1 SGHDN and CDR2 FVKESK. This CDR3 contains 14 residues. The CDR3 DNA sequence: TGTGCCAGCAGCCCGACCGGGACAGGCTATGGCTACACCTTC. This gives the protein CASSPTGTGYGYTF.

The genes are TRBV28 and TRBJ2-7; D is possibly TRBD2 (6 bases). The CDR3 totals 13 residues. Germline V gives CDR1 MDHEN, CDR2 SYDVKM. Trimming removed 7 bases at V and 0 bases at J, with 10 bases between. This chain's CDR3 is CASMGLASYEQYF. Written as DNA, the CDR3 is TGTGCCAGCATGGGACTTGCCTCCTACGAGCAGTACTTC.

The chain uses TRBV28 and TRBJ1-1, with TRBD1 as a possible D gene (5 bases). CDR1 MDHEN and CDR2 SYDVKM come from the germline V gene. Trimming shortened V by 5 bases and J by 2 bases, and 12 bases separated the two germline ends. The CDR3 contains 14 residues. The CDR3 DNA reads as TGTGCCAGCAGTCCGGGACTCACTAACACTGAAGCTTTCTTT. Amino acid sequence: CASSPGLTNTEAFF.

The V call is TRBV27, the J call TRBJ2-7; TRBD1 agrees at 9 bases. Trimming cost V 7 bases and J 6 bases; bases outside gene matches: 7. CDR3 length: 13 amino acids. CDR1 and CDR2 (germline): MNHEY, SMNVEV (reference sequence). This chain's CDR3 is CASTPGTGREQYF. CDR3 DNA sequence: TGTGCCAGCACCCCCGGGACAGGGCGCGAGCAGTACTTC.

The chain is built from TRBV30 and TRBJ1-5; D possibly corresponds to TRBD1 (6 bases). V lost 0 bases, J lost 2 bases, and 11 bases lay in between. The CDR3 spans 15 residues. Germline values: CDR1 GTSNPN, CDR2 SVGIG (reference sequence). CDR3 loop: CAWSVGGAGNQPQHF. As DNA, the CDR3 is TGTGCCTGGAGTGTAGGGGGTGCGGGCAATCAGCCCCAGCATTTT.

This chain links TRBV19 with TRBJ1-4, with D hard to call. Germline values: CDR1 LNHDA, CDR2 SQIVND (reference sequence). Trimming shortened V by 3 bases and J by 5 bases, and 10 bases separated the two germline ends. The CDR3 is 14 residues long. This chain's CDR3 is CASSIQGGNEKLFF. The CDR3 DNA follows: TGTGCCAGTAGTATTCAAGGCGGAAATGAAAAACTGTTTTTT.

The chain's CDR3 is CASSLGGGQPQHF. The CDR3 bases are TGTGCCAGCAGCCTTGGAGGAGGGCAGCCCCAGCATTTT. The rearrangement uses TRBV2 and TRBJ1-5; D ambiguous. The CDR3 runs to 13 residues. Germline V gives CDR1 SNHLY, CDR2 FYNNEI. Trimming took 6 bases from V and 7 from J, leaving 13 bases between them.

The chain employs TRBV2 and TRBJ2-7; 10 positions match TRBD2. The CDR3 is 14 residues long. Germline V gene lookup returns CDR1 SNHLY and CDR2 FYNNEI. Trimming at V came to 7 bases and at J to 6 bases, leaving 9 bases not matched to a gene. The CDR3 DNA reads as TGTGCCAGCACCATTCTAGCGGGAGCTGGCGAGCAGTACTTC. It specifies CASTILAGAGEQYF.